This T cell receptor (beta chain) was sequenced during a study of blood T cell repertoires in COVID-19 (dated by TCRdb to about 2020). Background for the entire study: Samples from collaborators originated in the United States, Italy and Spain and spanned both the acute and convalescent phases of COVID-19. Where available, HLA class I and class II types were taken from metadata supplied by the sample provider and were not determined by assay-based typing. The sample metadata nearly always contained a de-identified subject ID, COVID-19 status, age in years and sex. The material from the prospective study consisted of cDNA or gDNA derived from T cells, B-cell-depleted T cells, or PBMCs. Subjects who had been exposed to COVID-19, were actively infected with it, or had recovered from it provided the deeply sampled blood TCRbeta repertoires that made up the dataset. A freely available public database, intended as a resource for researchers studying the immune response to SARS-CoV-2, is where the repertoires were released. Samples came from the ongoing ImmuneRACE study (first 160 participants) plus 1,254 subjects from 6 global collaborators.

Paper-wide results and their limitations: Clinical and demographic metadata were provided uncurated, with the amount varying by source and participant.

The collaborating institutions used their own protocols to collect whole blood in K2EDTA tubes. Collaborator samples were shipped for TCRbeta analysis as frozen whole blood, isolated PBMCs, or DNA extracted from either sample type. About this clone itself: The target of this receptor is not known. It has no much larger one-base neighbor in the sample; base qualities were not kept.

CDR1 and CDR2 (MDHEN, SYDVKM) derive from the germline V gene. Clipping removes 5 bases from V and 5 bases from J, with 11 as the unmatched junction base count. Including cysteine and phenylalanine, the CDR3 has 16 amino acids. Solely the CDR3 DNA is kept, with 48 bases framed from the first base. The immunoSEQ Assay, a bias-controlled multiplex PCR, was used to amplify TCRbeta CDR3 regions from genomic DNA. The original pipeline was this. The number of nucleated cells in each sample was estimated by amplification of reference gene primers within the assay. To quantify the absolute abundance of each unique TCRbeta CDR3 rearrangement, sequence reads were collapsed and filtered. For each sample, productive Simpson clonality was calculated as the square root of Simpson's diversity index over productive rearrangements. As stored in TCRdb, this immuneACCESS dataset retains in-frame rearrangements with V and J assigned. A fraction of the clones does not appear; measured against another copy, unresolved V genes explain less than half of the discrepancy, and the remainder lacks a known reason. The V and J calls and clone size are taken from that table; D and trimming were inferred from the DNA. The sample yields about 120,000 clones; 75% to 90% were counted once. The ten top clones hold 19% of the sample.

This sequence originates from a human donor with acute or convalescent COVID-19. The donor label of this sample is uncertain. In this chain, TRBV28 is recombined with TRBJ2-1, with 8 bases aligning to TRBD1. Sequencing was performed on peripheral blood. This receptor carries the CDR3 CASSLPTGVVHNEQFF. The DNA is as follows: TGTGCCAGCAGTCTCCCGACAGGGGTTGTCCACAATGAGCAGTTCTTC.